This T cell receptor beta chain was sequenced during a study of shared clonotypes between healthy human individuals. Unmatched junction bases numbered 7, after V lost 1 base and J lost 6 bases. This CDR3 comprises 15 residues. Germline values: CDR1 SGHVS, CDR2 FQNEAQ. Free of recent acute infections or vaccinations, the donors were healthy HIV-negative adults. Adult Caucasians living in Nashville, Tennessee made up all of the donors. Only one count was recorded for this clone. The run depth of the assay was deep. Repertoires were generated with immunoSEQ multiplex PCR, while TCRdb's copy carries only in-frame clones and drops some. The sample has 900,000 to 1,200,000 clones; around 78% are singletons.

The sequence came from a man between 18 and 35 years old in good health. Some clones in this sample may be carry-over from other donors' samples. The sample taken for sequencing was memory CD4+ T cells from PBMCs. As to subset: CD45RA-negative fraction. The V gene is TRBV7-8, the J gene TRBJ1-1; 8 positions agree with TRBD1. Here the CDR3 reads CASSLEDRVRSEAFF. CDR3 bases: TGTGCCAGCAGCTTAGAGGACAGGGTGAGGTCTGAAGCTTTCTTT.